A selection of T cell receptor beta chains follows, all from one sample in a study of CD8 T cells in ankylosing spondylitis. TCRdb re-analysed the 5' RACE reads in MiXCR, keeping a single row per CDR3 protein. The sample holds approximately 110,000 distinct CDR3 sequences, less than 25% seen once. The source material was synovial fluid, either unsorted or a sorted T cell fraction (not recorded which). All receptors come from a male donor with ankylosing spondylitis. Each CDR3 is given with its conserved first and last residue.

j_gene | v_gene | CDR3aa
TRBJ2-1 | TRBV20-1 | CSAREQEYYNEQFF
TRBJ2-3 | TRBV6-5 | CASSYSPSLPAPDTQYF
TRBJ2-1 | TRBV3-1 | CASSPGTSFNEQFF
TRBJ1-1 | TRBV6-1 | CASSERVQGSTEAFF
TRBJ2-3 | TRBV11-3 | CASSPWTSGSGTDTQYF
TRBJ1-1 | TRBV20-1 | CSARGQNTEAFF
TRBJ2-2 | TRBV5-1 | CASSLRTGANTGELFF
TRBJ2-1 | TRBV5-1 | CASSGVSGSYNEQFF
TRBJ2-1 | TRBV7-9 | CASSYRTSGRNEQFF
TRBJ1-4 | TRBV5-6 | CASSLAQGALEKLFF
TRBJ1-6 | TRBV7-2 | CASSFNFGEALHF
TRBJ2-3 | TRBV14 | CASSTRQGGPSTDTQYF
TRBJ2-1 | TRBV6-5 | CASSYSSYANEQFF
TRBJ2-1 | TRBV20-1 | CSAPGREEMNEQFF
TRBJ1-1 | TRBV30 | CAWSWAEETEAFF
TRBJ2-3 | TRBV5-1 | CASSNRRGGNTDTQYF
TRBJ1-6 | TRBV5-1 | CASSLEVGGSPLHF
TRBJ2-6 | TRBV7-9 | CASSRASGSWANVLTF
TRBJ1-1 | TRBV20-1 | CSARAMDRGRAEAFF
TRBJ2-5 | TRBV7-9 | CASSLLGTSGRGETQYF
TRBJ2-1 | TRBV11-2 | CASSLVEASGINQFF
TRBJ2-3 | TRBV20-1 | CSAAHPRSGGDTQYF
TRBJ2-3 | TRBV7-2 | CASTLGTSGSDTQYF
TRBJ2-7 | TRBV7-9 | CASSFTSGSDEQYF
TRBJ1-1 | TRBV6-1 | CASVRTGGDQNTEAFF
TRBJ2-1 | TRBV5-6 | CASSFIAGGGSYNEQFF
TRBJ2-3 | TRBV5-1 | CASSLQGHGTDTQYF
TRBJ2-2 | TRBV13 | CASSLEGEGGELFF
TRBJ2-1 | TRBV27 | CASSSLPRGLGHEQFF
TRBJ2-1 | TRBV5-1 | CASSSLSGQGDNEQFF
TRBJ2-3 | TRBV5-1 | CASSHWRQGYTDTQYF
TRBJ2-1 | TRBV3-1 | CASSPRTSSSYNEQFF
TRBJ2-7 | TRBV3-1 | CASSQVRKEQYF
TRBJ2-5 | TRBV7-9 | CASSLAVGEETQYF
TRBJ2-5 | TRBV7-2 | CASSTRAGPQETQYF
TRBJ2-2 | TRBV6-2/TRBV6-3 | CASLRWGGSTGELFF
TRBJ1-6 | TRBV25-1 | CASRSSYNSPLHF
TRBJ1-2 | TRBV27 | CASSLSGGNYGYTF
TRBJ1-1 | TRBV24-1 | CATSDAGLGEAFF
TRBJ2-2 | TRBV7-2 | CASSLVAGGELFF